One sample yielded the 21 T cell receptor beta chains listed below, sequenced in a study of identical twins. TCRdb called the 5' RACE reads again in MiXCR, with one record for every CDR3 protein. The table records roughly 720,000 distinct CDR3 sequences, over 15% of them present only once. These data were also reused for a study on T cells expressing NK-cell markers.

Sample: PBMCs. These receptors were collected from a woman between 18 and 29 years old in good health.

The sample holds a few counts of this clonotype. The V gene is TRBV3-1, the J gene TRBJ2-3; either TRBD1 or TRBD2 may supply D (6 bases each). The germline V gene has CDR1 LGHDT and CDR2 YNNKEL (reference sequence). The V gene lost 0 bases and the J gene lost 6 bases, with 13 bases spanning the gap. The CDR3 loop spans 15 amino acids. CDR3 DNA: TGTGCCAGCAGCCAAGAGGGGGGCGGAGGGGATACGCAGTATTTT. Amino acids: CASSQEGGGGDTQYF.

V and J are TRBV27 and TRBJ2-1; 7 bases fit TRBD1. The CDR3 loop spans 15 amino acids. The trim removed 5 bases at V and 5 bases at J, leaving 9 bases unmatched. Per the germline V gene, CDR1 is MNHEY and CDR2 is SMNVEV (reference sequence). The CDR3 region has the DNA TGTGCCAGCAGTCTTCCGGGACAGACAGACAATGAGCAGTTCTTC. Translation gives CASSLPGQTDNEQFF.

J is TRBJ2-1 and V is TRBV3-1; D gene unclear. The germline V gene encodes CDR1 LGHDT and CDR2 YNNKEL (reference sequence). The CDR3 has 12 residues. Trimming removed 1 base from V and 5 bases from J, with 3 bases in between. The DNA of the CDR3 is TGTGCCAGCAGCCAAGCCCACAATGAGCAGTTCTTC. It is translated as CASSQAHNEQFF.

The CDR3 coding sequence is TGTGCCAGCAGCCCTACGGCCGTTAGGGAAGAGACCCAGTACTTC. Translating gives CASSPTAVREETQYF. J is TRBJ2-5 and V is TRBV7-2; D is uncertain. The CDR3 runs 15 residues. The V end lost 5 bases, the J end lost 3 bases, and 16 bases lay between the germline ends. Germline V gene sequence: CDR1 SGHTA, CDR2 FQGNSA.

This clonotype appeared a few times. The chain couples TRBV18 to TRBJ2-5, with D uncertain. The germline CDR1 and CDR2 sequences are KGHSH and LQKENI. V was trimmed by 5 bases and J by 5 bases, leaving 9 bases between them. This CDR3 region has 12 residues. CDR3 protein: CASSIFSETQYF. For the CDR3, the DNA is TGTGCCAGCTCAATCTTCTCTGAGACCCAGTACTTC. The variable domain in full, completed from reference TRBV18 and TRBJ2-5, reads NAGVMQNPRHLVRRRGQEARLRCSPMKGHSHVYWYRQLPEEGLKFMVYLQKENIIDESGMPKERFSAEFPKEGPSILRIQQVVRGDSAAYFCASSIFSETQYFGPGTRLLVL.

This clonotype came up many times. The chain carries TRBV3-1 and TRBJ2-3; D possibly matches TRBD1 or TRBD2 (5 bases each). The CDR3 has 13 residues. Germline lookup yields CDR1 LGHDT and CDR2 YNNKEL (reference sequence). Between the trimmed V and J ends, which lost 4 bases and 4 bases, there was a span of 9 bases. In DNA form, the CDR3 reads TGTGCCAGCAGCCGAGGGACGGCAGATACGCAGTATTTT. This translates into CASSRGTADTQYF.

This clonotype was seen only a few times. V gene TRBV7-2 combines with J gene TRBJ2-1, with 12 bases matching TRBD2. V lost 0 bases and J lost 8; bases outside the gene matches: 11. CDR1 SGHTA and CDR2 FQGNSA come from the germline V gene. The CDR3 runs 18 residues. CDR3 loop: CASSLAKTTSGRGHEQFF. The CDR3 DNA is TGTGCCAGCAGCTTAGCGAAAACGACTAGCGGGAGAGGGCATGAGCAGTTCTTC.

This chain connects TRBV27 to TRBJ2-2; D unresolved. V lost 4 bases and J 1 base, leaving 10 bases between the germline ends. The CDR3 loop spans 15 amino acids. Germline V gives CDR1 MNHEY, CDR2 SMNVEV (reference sequence). The CDR3 nucleotides are TGTGCCAGCAGTTCCCGTACACGGAACACCGGGGAGCTGTTTTTT. As protein: CASSSRTRNTGELFF.

The chain couples TRBV6-5 to TRBJ2-3; 8 bases map to TRBD2. CDR1 is MNHEY and CDR2 is SVGAGI in the germline V gene. The CDR3 sequence is 15 residues long. The V segment lost 3 bases and the J segment 4 bases; nucleotides outside the gene matches: 6. DNA of the CDR3: TGTGCCAGCAGTTATAGCGGGAAAGGCTCAGATACGCAGTATTTT. This gives the protein CASSYSGKGSDTQYF.

This clonotype was recorded a few times. The chain combines TRBV5-1 with TRBJ2-7, with TRBD1 identical over 9 bases. Germline-derived CDR1 and CDR2 are SGHRS and YFSETQ. V lost 5 bases to trimming and J lost 1 base; unmatched junction nucleotides: 4. The CDR3 runs 14 residues. The CDR3 is CASRTGTGSYEQYF. Here the CDR3 DNA reads TGCGCCAGCAGAACCGGGACAGGGTCCTACGAGCAGTACTTC.

This rearrangement joins TRBV20-1 to TRBJ2-1, with D perhaps TRBD1 (6 bases). CDR1 DFQATT and CDR2 SNEGSKA come from the germline V gene (reference sequence). There are 15 residues in the CDR3. The V end was cut by 4 bases, the J end by 4 bases, with 17 bases between. CDR3 sequence reads: CSAMGSIQGYNEQFF. The CDR3 nucleotides are TGCAGTGCTATGGGTTCCATACAGGGATACAATGAGCAGTTCTTC.

This clonotype appeared a single time. This chain uses TRBV27 with TRBJ2-1; possible D gene TRBD2, 7 bases. Trimming left V 6 bases short and J 6 bases short, with 24 bases between. Germline V gives CDR1 MNHEY, CDR2 SMNVEV (reference sequence). There are 17 residues in the CDR3. CDR3 bases: TGTGCCAGCAGCATAGTCGCGGGGGCCCGTGGACCCAATGAGCAGTTCTTC. Protein sequence: CASSIVAGARGPNEQFF.

This chain joins TRBV15 and TRBJ2-3; a possible D gene is TRBD2 (5 bases). V was clipped by 0 bases and J by 5 bases, with 15 bases between them. The CDR3 consists of 16 residues. Germline V lookup: CDR1 LNHNV, CDR2 YYDKDF (reference sequence). The DNA of the CDR3 is TGTGCCACCAGCAGAGATTCAACTAGACCTGAAGATACGCAGTATTTT. This gives the protein CATSRDSTRPEDTQYF.

This clonotype was seen a few times. V gene TRBV7-9 combines with J gene TRBJ2-2; no clear D. The CDR3 has 14 amino acids. Germline V CDR1 and CDR2: SEHNR, FQNEAQ (reference sequence). V shed 1 base and J shed 7 bases, with 10 bases lying between them. The CDR3 sequence is CASSLEPVGGELFF. The CDR3 DNA reads as TGTGCCAGCAGCTTAGAGCCTGTTGGCGGGGAGCTGTTTTTT.

This sequence joins TRBV12-3 or TRBV12-4 and TRBJ2-7, with unresolved D. V lost 1 base, J lost 6 bases, and 7 bases lay in between. The CDR3 loop spans 12 amino acids. Here the CDR3 reads CASSLGLGEQYF. The CDR3 DNA sequence: TGTGCCAGCAGTTTAGGGCTCGGCGAGCAGTACTTC.

This clonotype was observed a few times. V is TRBV7-2 and J is TRBJ2-5; TRBD1 matches at 8 bases. The CDR3 contains 15 residues. Germline V gene data show CDR1 as SGHTA and CDR2 as FQGNSA. V lost 4 bases and J lost 1; bases outside the gene matches: 5. The CDR3 DNA follows: TGTGCCAGCAGCTCCAGGGGGCGCTCCCAAGAGACCCAGTACTTC. Encoded protein: CASSSRGRSQETQYF. The whole variable domain, filled in from reference TRBV7-2 and TRBJ2-5, reads GAGVSQSPSNKVTEKGKDVELRCDPISGHTALYWYRQSLGQGLEFLIYFQGNSAPDKSGLPSDRFSAERTGGSVSTLTIQRTQQEDSAVYLCASSSRGRSQETQYFGPGTRLLVL.

The gene calls are TRBV7-9 and TRBJ1-4, with TRBD1 identical over 7 bases. Germline assignment: CDR1 SEHNR and CDR2 FQNEAQ (reference sequence). This CDR3 contains 16 residues. V lost 1 base and J lost 3; bases outside the gene matches: 5. CDR3 loop: CASSLDRQGANEKLFF. The CDR3 coding sequence is TGTGCCAGCAGCTTAGATCGGCAGGGGGCTAATGAAAAACTGTTTTTT.

The sample holds many counts of this clonotype. This chain connects TRBV12-3 or TRBV12-4 to TRBJ2-7; 7 nucleotides agree with TRBD2. The CDR3 is made up of 15 amino acids. The trim removed 0 bases at V and 0 bases at J, leaving 2 bases unmatched. CDR3: CASSLAGGVSYEQYF. For the CDR3, the DNA is TGTGCCAGCAGTTTAGCGGGGGGGGTCTCCTACGAGCAGTACTTC.

This chain joins TRBV7-2 and TRBJ1-2; D is perhaps TRBD1 (5 bases). The CDR3 length is 13 residues. Germline V CDR1 and CDR2: SGHTA, FQGNSA. The CDR3 spells CAWRDGLNYGYTF. Here the CDR3 DNA reads TGTGCTTGGCGGGACGGCCTTAACTATGGCTACACCTTC.

J is TRBJ2-3 and V is TRBV9, with 15 bases identical to TRBD2. The ends lost 4 bases at V and 6 bases at J; junction bases unmatched: 9. Germline CDR1 reads SGDLS; CDR2 reads YYNGEE. The CDR3 is 17 amino acids. The CDR3, as DNA: TGTGCCAGCAGCCCCGGACTAGCGGGAGGGTTCGGTGATACGCAGTATTTT. Translation gives CASSPGLAGGFGDTQYF.

This clonotype was observed a handful of times. The CDR3 DNA sequence: TGTGCCACCGCGAGCGGGGGTGATCAAACCTACGAGCAGTACTTC. Translation: CATASGGDQTYEQYF. This sequence joins TRBV6-1 and TRBJ2-7, with 8 bases identical to TRBD2. With 10 bases clipped from V and 2 bases from J, the junction kept 13 bases outside the gene matches. The germline V gene encodes CDR1 MNHNS and CDR2 SASEGT. The CDR3 sequence is 15 residues long.